This T cell receptor beta chain is drawn from a study of T cell responses to AZD1222 COVID-19 vaccine. Study results and limitations: It was only a handful of AZD1222 recipients who were seropositive at baseline. White British people made up most donors, females outnumbered males, and clonal diversity was possibly underestimated. Spike as a whole was targeted by vaccine-associated CD4 TCRs, dominant at 160-218 and 743-854.

Combined were second doses at about 4 or about 12 weeks. Worth noting for this clone: Its antigen remains unidentified.

From germline, CDR1 is MGHDK and CDR2 SYGVNS. V lost 9 bases to trimming and J lost 4 bases, with 10 bases between them. The CDR3 covers 12 residues. Clones were read by immunoSEQ multiplex PCR, and TCRdb kept only the in-frame ones, dropping some. The sample lists about 100,000 clones, about 90% occurring once. Specimen: peripheral blood, collected 28 days after the second AZD1222 dose. This receptor was taken from an adult who received the AZD1222 COVID-19 vaccine. The chain couples TRBV25-1 to TRBJ2-1; possible D gene TRBD2, 5 bases. CDR3 nucleotide sequence: TGTGCCAGTAGTTGGAGGTACAATGAGCAGTTCTTC. This encodes CASSWRYNEQFF.